This section outlines one TCR beta chain sequence together with its context. Patients at the Seattle site were enrolled during active infection and followed longitudinally. This entry is derived from a study of blood T cell repertoires in COVID-19. At the level of the study: From the United States, Italy and Spain came samples of acute and convalescent COVID-19. Sample material is recorded as cDNA or gDNA derived from T cells, B-cell-depleted T cells, or PBMCs.

The trim removed 4 bases at V and 5 bases at J, leaving 5 bases unmatched. The CDR3 consists of 14 residues. CDR1 is SEHNR, CDR2 FQNEAQ, per germline (reference sequence). The authors' processing: Researchers report that nucleated cell counts were estimated from reference gene primer amplification. Data came from immunoSEQ multiplex PCR; TCRdb stores just in-frame clones and leaves some out. D and trimming come from the DNA, and the V and J calls and clone size come from that table. This table holds around 280,000 clones, roughly 89% found once. The rearrangement links TRBV7-9 to TRBJ1-2; 9 nucleotides align to TRBD1. Sequencing was done on a sample of peripheral blood. The clonotype comes from a woman younger than 45 with COVID-19, enrolled during active disease. DNA of the CDR3: TGTGCCAGCAGCTCCTCGGGACAGGGATATGGCTACACCTTC. It is translated as CASSSSGQGYGYTF.